This passage covers 10 T cell receptor beta chains from one sample sequenced in a study of blood T cell repertoires in COVID-19. Clones were read by immunoSEQ multiplex PCR, and TCRdb kept only the in-frame ones, dropping some. The data show 380,000 or so clones, over 75% seen once. Sequencing was carried out using PBMCs or T cells enriched from blood (not recorded which). Source of these receptors: a young man who had recovered from COVID-19.

The chain is built from TRBV6-4 and TRBJ1-5, with D possibly TRBD1 on 5 matching bases. V shed 6 bases and J shed 5 bases, with 23 bases lying between them. Germline assignment: CDR1 MRHNA and CDR2 SNTAGT. This CDR3 is 17 amino acids long. DNA for the CDR3: TGTGCCAGCAGCCAAGGGGCAATGTTAGTCGTTCATCAGCCCCAGCATTTT. Protein sequence: CASSQGAMLVVHQPQHF.

The chain uses TRBV19 and TRBJ1-5; D is possibly TRBD1 (5 bases). V gave up 3 bases and J gave up 7 bases, with 16 bases separating them. Germline CDR1 LNHDA, CDR2 SQIVND (reference sequence). The CDR3 loop spans 15 amino acids. This chain's CDR3 is CASSIGSQGGQPQHF. The CDR3 DNA reads TGTGCCAGTAGTATTGGAAGTCAGGGCGGACAGCCCCAGCATTTT.

The CDR3 coding sequence is TGTGCCAGCAGCATGGACAGGGTTGCTGCTGGCTACACCTTC. Translating it yields CASSMDRVAAGYTF. The chain combines TRBV7-2 with TRBJ1-2; 8 nucleotides match TRBD1. This CDR3 is 14 amino acids long. V lost 5 bases and J lost 7; bases outside the gene matches: 9. Per the germline V gene, CDR1 is SGHTA and CDR2 is FQGNSA.

The rearrangement joins TRBV4-2 to TRBJ1-2, with D unclear. Germline assignment: CDR1 LGHNA and CDR2 YNFKEQ. This CDR3 has 13 residues. Trimming pared 0 bases from V and 7 bases from J, leaving 9 bases between. CDR3 loop: CASSQEVTGGYTF. The CDR3 DNA sequence: TGTGCCAGCAGCCAAGAAGTTACCGGTGGCTACACCTTC.

This clone was found once. The chain carries TRBV14 and TRBJ1-1; perhaps TRBD1 as D (5 bases). Germline CDR1 reads SGHDN; CDR2 reads FVKESK. V dropped 4 bases and J dropped 1 base, with 10 bases sitting between them. The CDR3 totals 14 residues. The CDR3 DNA reads TGTGCCAGCAGCCGAACTCAGGGGAACACTGAAGCTTTCTTT. Its translation is CASSRTQGNTEAFF.

V gene TRBV5-1 combines with J gene TRBJ1-2; 10 bases are shared with TRBD1. The germline V gene encodes CDR1 SGHRS and CDR2 YFSETQ. The CDR3 is 15 amino acids. The V segment lost 4 bases and the J segment 4 bases; nucleotides outside the gene matches: 7. The chain's CDR3 is CASSQTGTGAYGYTF. The CDR3 DNA is TGCGCCAGCAGCCAGACCGGGACAGGGGCCTATGGCTACACCTTC.

A remark on this clone: The same CDR3 can be traced to other DNA sequences in this sample. The chain joins TRBV12-3 or TRBV12-4 to TRBJ1-2; 8 bases match TRBD1. CDR3 length: 13 amino acids. The junction had 5 bases not matched to a gene; V was cut back by 4 bases and J by 7 bases. Here the CDR3 reads CASSSDRVGGYTF. CDR3 DNA: TGTGCCAGCAGTTCGGACAGGGTGGGTGGCTACACCTTC.

This clone is termed medium-sized. The rearrangement joins TRBV11-2 to TRBJ1-1; D ambiguous. Germline CDR1 reads SGHAT; CDR2 reads FQNNGV. There are 14 residues in the CDR3. V gave up 6 bases and J gave up 4 bases, with 15 bases separating them. In DNA, the CDR3 is TGTGCCAGCAGTTCTCCCGGTCCCGCCACTGAAGCTTTCTTT. Its protein product is CASSSPGPATEAFF. Complete variable domain (other parts from reference TRBV11-2 and TRBJ1-1): EAGVAQSPRYKIIEKRQSVAFWCNPISGHATLYWYQQILGQGPKLLIQFQNNGVVDDSQLPKDRFSAERLKGVDSTLKIQPAKLEDSAVYLCASSSPGPATEAFFGQGTRLTVV.

The chain links TRBV11-2 to TRBJ2-3; 11 nucleotides agree with TRBD2. Germline V gene data show CDR1 as SGHAT and CDR2 as FQNNGV. The CDR3 covers 15 residues. J gave up 3 bases and V 5 bases, and 4 bases lay outside the gene matches. DNA of the CDR3: TGTGCCAGCAGCGTTAGCGGGGGGGCGACAGATACGCAGTATTTT. Protein sequence: CASSVSGGATDTQYF.

The gene calls are TRBV29-1 and TRBJ1-1, with D uncertain. Germline V gives CDR1 SQVTM, CDR2 ANQGSEA. V lost 3 bases, J lost 1 base, and 3 bases lay in between. The CDR3 covers 11 residues. CDR3 sequence reads: CSVERNTEAFF. The DNA for the CDR3 is TGCAGCGTTGAGAGGAACACTGAAGCTTTCTTT. The full variable domain, in which reference TRBV29-1 and TRBJ1-1 provide the parts outside the CDR3, is SAVISQKPSRDICQRGTSLTIQCQVDSQVTMMFWYRQQPGQSLTLIATANQGSEATYESGFVIDKFPISRPNLTFSTLTVSNMSPEDSSIYLCSVERNTEAFFGQGTRLTVV.